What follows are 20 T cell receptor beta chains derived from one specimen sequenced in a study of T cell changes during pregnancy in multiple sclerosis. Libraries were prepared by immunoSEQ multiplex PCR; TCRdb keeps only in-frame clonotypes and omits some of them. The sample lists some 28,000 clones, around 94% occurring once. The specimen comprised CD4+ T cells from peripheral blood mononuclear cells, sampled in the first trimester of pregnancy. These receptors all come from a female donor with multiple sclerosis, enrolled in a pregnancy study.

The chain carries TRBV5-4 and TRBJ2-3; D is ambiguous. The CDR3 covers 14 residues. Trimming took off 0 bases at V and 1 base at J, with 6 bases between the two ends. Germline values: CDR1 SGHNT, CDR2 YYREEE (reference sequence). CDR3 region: CASSLDAGTDTQYF. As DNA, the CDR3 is TGTGCCAGCAGCTTGGATGCAGGCACAGATACGCAGTATTTT.

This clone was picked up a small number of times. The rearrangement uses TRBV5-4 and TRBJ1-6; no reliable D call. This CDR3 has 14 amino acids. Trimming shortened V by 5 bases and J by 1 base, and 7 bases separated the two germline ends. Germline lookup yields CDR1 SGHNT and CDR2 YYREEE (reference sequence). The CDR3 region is CASREGSYNSPLHF. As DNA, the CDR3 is TGTGCCAGCAGGGAGGGTTCCTATAATTCACCCCTCCACTTT.

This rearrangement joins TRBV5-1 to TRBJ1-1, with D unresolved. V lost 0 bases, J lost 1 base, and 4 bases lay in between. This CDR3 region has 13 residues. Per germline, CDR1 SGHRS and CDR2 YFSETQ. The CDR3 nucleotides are TGCGCCAGCAGCTTGGTCTCGAACACTGAAGCTTTCTTT. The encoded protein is CASSLVSNTEAFF.

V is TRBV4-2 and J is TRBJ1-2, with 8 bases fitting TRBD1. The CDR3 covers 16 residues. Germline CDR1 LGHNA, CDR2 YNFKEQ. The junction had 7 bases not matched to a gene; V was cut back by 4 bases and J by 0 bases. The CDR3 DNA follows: TGTGCCAGCAGCCTACCCGGGACAGGCGCTAACTATGGCTACACCTTC. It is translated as CASSLPGTGANYGYTF.

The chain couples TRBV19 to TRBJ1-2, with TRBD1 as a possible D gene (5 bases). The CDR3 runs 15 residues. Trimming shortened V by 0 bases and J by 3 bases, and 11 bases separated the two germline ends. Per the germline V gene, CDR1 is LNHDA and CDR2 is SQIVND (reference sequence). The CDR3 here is CASSIDPTADYGYTF. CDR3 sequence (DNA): TGTGCCAGTAGTATAGACCCGACAGCAGACTATGGCTACACCTTC.

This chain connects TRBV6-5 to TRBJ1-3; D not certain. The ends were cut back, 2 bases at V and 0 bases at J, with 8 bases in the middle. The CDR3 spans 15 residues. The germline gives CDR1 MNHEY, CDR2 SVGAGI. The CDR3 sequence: CASSYSSRSGNTIYF. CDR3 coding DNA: TGTGCCAGCAGTTACAGCTCACGCTCTGGAAACACCATATATTTT.

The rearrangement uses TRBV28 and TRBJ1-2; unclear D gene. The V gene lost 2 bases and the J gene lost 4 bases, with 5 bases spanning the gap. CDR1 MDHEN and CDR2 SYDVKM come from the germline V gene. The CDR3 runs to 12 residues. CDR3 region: CASSLRSYGYTF. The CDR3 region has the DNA TGTGCCAGCAGTTTACGGAGCTATGGCTACACCTTC.

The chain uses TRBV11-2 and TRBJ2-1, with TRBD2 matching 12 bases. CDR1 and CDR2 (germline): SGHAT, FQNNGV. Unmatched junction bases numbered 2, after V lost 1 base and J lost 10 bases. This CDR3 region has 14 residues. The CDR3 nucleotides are TGTGCCAGCAGCTTAGGACTAGCGGGGGTAGAGCAGTTCTTC. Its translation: CASSLGLAGVEQFF.

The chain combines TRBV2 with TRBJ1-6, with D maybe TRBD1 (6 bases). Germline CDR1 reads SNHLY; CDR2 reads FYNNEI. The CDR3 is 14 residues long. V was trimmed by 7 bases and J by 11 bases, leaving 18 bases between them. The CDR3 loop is CASTLQGIRAPLHF. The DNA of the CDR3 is TGTGCCAGCACATTGCAGGGGATTCGGGCACCCCTCCACTTT.

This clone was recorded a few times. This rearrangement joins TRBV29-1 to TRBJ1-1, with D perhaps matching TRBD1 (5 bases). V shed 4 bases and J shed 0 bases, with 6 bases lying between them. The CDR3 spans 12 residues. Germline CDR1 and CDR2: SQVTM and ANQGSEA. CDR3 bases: TGCAGCGTTGGCAGGGTGAACACTGAAGCTTTCTTT. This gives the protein CSVGRVNTEAFF.

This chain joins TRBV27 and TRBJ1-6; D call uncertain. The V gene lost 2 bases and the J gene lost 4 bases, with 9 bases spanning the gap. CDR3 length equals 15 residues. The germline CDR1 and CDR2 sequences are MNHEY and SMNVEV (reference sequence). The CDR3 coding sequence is TGTGCCAGCAGTTTAGGAGGACGGTATAATTCACCCCTCCACTTT. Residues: CASSLGGRYNSPLHF.

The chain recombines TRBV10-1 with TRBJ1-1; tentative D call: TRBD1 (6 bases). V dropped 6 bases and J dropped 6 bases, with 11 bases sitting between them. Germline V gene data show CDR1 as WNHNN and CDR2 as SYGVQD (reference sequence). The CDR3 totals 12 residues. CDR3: CASSRHRAEAFF. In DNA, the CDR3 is TGCGCCAGCAGCCGGCACAGGGCTGAAGCTTTCTTT.

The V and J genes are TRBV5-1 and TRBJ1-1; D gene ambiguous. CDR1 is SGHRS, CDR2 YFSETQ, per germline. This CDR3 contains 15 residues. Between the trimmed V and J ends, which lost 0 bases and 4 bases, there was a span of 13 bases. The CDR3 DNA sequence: TGCGCCAGCAGCTTGGCCCAGGTTATAGGCACTGAAGCTTTCTTT. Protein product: CASSLAQVIGTEAFF.

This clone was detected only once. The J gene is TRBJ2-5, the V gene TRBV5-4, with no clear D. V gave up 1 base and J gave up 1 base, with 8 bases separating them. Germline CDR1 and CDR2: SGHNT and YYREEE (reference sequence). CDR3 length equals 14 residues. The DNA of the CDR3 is TGTGCCAGCAGCTTGCGGCACAGCCAAGAGACCCAGTACTTC. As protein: CASSLRHSQETQYF.

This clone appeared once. The CDR3 loop reads CASSVNREGEQFF. The CDR3 bases are TGTGCCAGCAGCGTAAACAGGGAAGGCGAGCAGTTCTTC. This chain uses TRBV7-3 with TRBJ2-1; D is possibly TRBD1 (6 bases). Germline CDR1 SGHTA, CDR2 FQGTGA. V was cut by 5 bases and J by 10 bases, with 15 bases left in between. The CDR3 totals 13 residues. The variable domain in full, with the rest retrieved from reference TRBV7-3 and TRBJ2-1, is GAGVSQTPSNKVTEKGKYVELRCDPISGHTALYWYRQSLGQGPEFLIYFQGTGAADDSGLPNDRFFAVRPEGSVSTLKIQRTERGDSAVYLCASSVNREGEQFFGPGTRLTVL.

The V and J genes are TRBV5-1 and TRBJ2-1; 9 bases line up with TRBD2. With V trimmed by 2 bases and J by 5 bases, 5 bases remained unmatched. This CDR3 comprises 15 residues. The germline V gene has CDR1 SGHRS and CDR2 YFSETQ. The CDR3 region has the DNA TGCGCCAGCAGCTTAACCGGACTAGCGAACAATGAGCAGTTCTTC. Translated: CASSLTGLANNEQFF. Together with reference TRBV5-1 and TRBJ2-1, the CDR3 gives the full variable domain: KAGVTQTPRYLIKTRGQQVTLSCSPISGHRSVSWYQQTPGQGLQFLFEYFSETQRNKGNFPGRFSGRQFSNSRSEMNVSTLELGDSALYLCASSLTGLANNEQFFGPGTRLTVL.

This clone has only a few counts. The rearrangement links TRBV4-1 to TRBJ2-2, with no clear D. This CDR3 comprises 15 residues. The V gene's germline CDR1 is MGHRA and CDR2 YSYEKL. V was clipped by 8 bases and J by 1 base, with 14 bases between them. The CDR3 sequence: CASEDWVKNTGELFF. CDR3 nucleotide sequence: TGCGCCAGCGAGGATTGGGTCAAGAACACCGGGGAGCTGTTTTTT.

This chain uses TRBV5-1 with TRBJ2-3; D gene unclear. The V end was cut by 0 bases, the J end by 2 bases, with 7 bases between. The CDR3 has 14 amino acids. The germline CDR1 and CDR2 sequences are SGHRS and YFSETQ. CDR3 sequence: CASSLALSTDTQYF. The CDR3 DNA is TGCGCCAGCAGCTTGGCACTTTCCACAGATACGCAGTATTTT.

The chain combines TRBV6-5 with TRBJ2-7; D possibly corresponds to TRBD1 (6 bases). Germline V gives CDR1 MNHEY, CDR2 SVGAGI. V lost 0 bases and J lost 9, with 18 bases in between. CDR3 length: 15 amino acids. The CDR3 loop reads CASSYSYGQRSGQYF. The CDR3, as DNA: TGTGCCAGCAGTTACTCGTACGGACAGCGGTCGGGGCAGTACTTC.

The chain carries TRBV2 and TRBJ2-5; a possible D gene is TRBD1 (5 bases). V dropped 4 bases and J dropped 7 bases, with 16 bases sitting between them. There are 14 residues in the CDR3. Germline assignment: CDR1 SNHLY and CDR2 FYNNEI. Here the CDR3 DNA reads TGTGCCAGCAGTGGGGAAGGGGCCGCAAGGACCCAGTACTTC. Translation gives CASSGEGAARTQYF.